This TCR beta chain was sequenced in a study of blood T cell repertoires in COVID-19. The table came from immunoSEQ multiplex PCR; TCRdb's copy has only in-frame clones and leaves some out. The top ten hold just under 9% of the sample, which has more than 130,000 clones, about 84% seen once. Germline loops: CDR1 LNHDA, CDR2 SQIVND (reference sequence). V lost 9 bases and J lost 5, with 16 bases in between. This CDR3 comprises 13 residues. The sample was peripheral blood. The origin of this receptor is a woman older than 75 in a cohort sampled during active or convalescent COVID-19. This chain uses TRBV19 with TRBJ1-2; a possible D gene is TRBD1 (6 bases). CDR3 residues: CASRPEGGYGYTF. As DNA, the CDR3 is TGTGCCAGCCGCCCGGAAGGGGGTTATGGCTACACCTTC.